In this sample, the clone carrying this T cell receptor beta chain turned up many times. The record originates from a study of early T cells in non-severe SARS-CoV-2 infection. cDNA molecules, individually, were tagged with unique molecular identifiers. TCRdb recomputed calls from the 5' RACE reads with MiXCR, one row per CDR3 protein. Here the sample spans more than 60,000 distinct CDR3 sequences, 9.5% to 15% being singletons. Sample: whole blood, taken at baseline. The receptor was isolated from an adult who was a healthcare worker with PCR-confirmed SARS-CoV-2 infection or an uninfected control (not recorded which). The donor label of this sample is uncertain.

Here the CDR3 reads CSVVGTNQETQYF. In nucleotides, the CDR3 is TGCAGCGTTGTTGGCACAAACCAAGAGACCCAGTACTTC. This chain uses TRBV29-1 with TRBJ2-5; D is unclear. The CDR3 runs 13 residues. Trimming removed 4 bases from V and 0 bases from J, with 9 bases in between. Germline CDR1 reads SQVTM; CDR2 reads ANQGSEA.